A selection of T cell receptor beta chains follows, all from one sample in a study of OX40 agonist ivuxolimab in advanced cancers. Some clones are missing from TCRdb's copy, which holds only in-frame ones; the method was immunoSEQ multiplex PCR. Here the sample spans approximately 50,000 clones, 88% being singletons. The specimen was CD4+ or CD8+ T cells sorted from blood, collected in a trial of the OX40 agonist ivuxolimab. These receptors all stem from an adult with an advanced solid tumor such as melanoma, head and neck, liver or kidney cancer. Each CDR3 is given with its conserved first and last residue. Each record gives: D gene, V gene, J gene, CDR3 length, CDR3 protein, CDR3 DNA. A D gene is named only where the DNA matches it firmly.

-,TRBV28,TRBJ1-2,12,CASSWQGYGYTF,TGTGCCAGCAGTTGGCAGGGGTATGGCTACACCTTC
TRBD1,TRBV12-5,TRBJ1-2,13,CASGAGTGPGYTF,TGTGCTAGTGGGGCCGGGACAGGGCCTGGCTACACCTTC
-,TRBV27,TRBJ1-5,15,CASSLVGVVGQPQHF,TGTGCCAGCAGTTTAGTTGGGGTGGTCGGTCAGCCCCAGCATTTT
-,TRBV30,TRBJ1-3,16,CAWGLTGVNSGNTIYF,TGTGCCTGGGGGTTGACGGGAGTTAATTCTGGAAACACCATATATTTT
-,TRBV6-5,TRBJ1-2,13,CASSYEGIDGYTF,TGTGCCAGCAGTTACGAGGGTATCGATGGCTACACCTTC
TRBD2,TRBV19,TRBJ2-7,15,CASRARTSGSYEQYF,TGTGCCAGTAGGGCAAGGACTAGCGGATCCTACGAGCAGTACTTC
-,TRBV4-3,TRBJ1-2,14,CASSQDPGPYGYTF,TGCGCCAGCAGCCAAGATCCAGGGCCCTATGGCTACACCTTC
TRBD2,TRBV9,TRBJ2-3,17,CASSVAGTSGSTDTQYF,TGTGCCAGCAGCGTAGCTGGGACTAGCGGGAGCACAGATACGCAGTATTTT
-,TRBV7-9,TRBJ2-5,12,CASSWVVETQYF,TGTGCCAGCAGCTGGGTCGTTGAGACCCAGTACTTC
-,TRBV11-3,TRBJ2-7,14,CASSLGGANYEQYF,TGTGCCAGCAGCTTAGGTGGGGCGAACTACGAGCAGTACTTC